Listed below are T cell receptor beta chains from one sample, sequenced in a study of OX40 agonist ivuxolimab in advanced cancers. Assay: immunoSEQ multiplex PCR; the TCRdb copy retains only in-frame clones and omits some. Of about 100,000 clones in the sample, 95% to 97% are singletons; the top ten hold around 2%. The specimen comprised CD4+ or CD8+ T cells sorted from blood, sampled in a trial of the OX40 agonist ivuxolimab. The receptors come from an adult with an advanced solid tumor such as melanoma, head and neck, liver or kidney cancer. The CDR3 runs from the conserved cysteine through the conserved F or W. The D gene is left open where the match is weak. Part of the rows lack a size; the others show once, few, many or a class for expanded clones.

d_call: .; j_call: TRBJ2-7; v_call: TRBV6-6; clone_size: .; cdr3_nt: TGTGCCAGCACCCCCCGGGGGGCGACGTTATACGAGCAGTACTTC; cdr3_aa: CASTPRGATLYEQYF
d_call: .; j_call: TRBJ2-1; v_call: TRBV27; clone_size: .; cdr3_nt: TGTGCCAGCAGTTTATCGTCTGCAAGCTCCTACAATGAGCAGTTCTTC; cdr3_aa: CASSLSSASSYNEQFF
d_call: .; j_call: TRBJ1-1; v_call: TRBV11-2; clone_size: .; cdr3_nt: TGTGCCAGCAGCTATAGGACTGGAACTGAAGCTTTCTTT; cdr3_aa: CASSYRTGTEAFF
d_call: TRBD1; j_call: TRBJ1-1; v_call: TRBV6-5; clone_size: .; cdr3_nt: TGTGCCAGCAGCCCCCAGGGGGCCTGGGACACTGAAGCTTTCTTT; cdr3_aa: CASSPQGAWDTEAFF
d_call: .; j_call: TRBJ2-3; v_call: TRBV7-6; clone_size: .; cdr3_nt: TGTGCCAGCAGCTTAACGGCGGGGCCAGATACGCAGTATTTT; cdr3_aa: CASSLTAGPDTQYF
d_call: TRBD2; j_call: TRBJ2-7; v_call: TRBV27; clone_size: .; cdr3_nt: TGTGCCAGCGCCCCCCGAGCTAGCGGCGACGAGCAGTACTTC; cdr3_aa: CASAPRASGDEQYF
d_call: .; j_call: TRBJ1-3; v_call: TRBV9; clone_size: .; cdr3_nt: TGTGCCAGCAGCGTAGAAGACCCCCGATTCTCTGGAAACACCATATATTTT; cdr3_aa: CASSVEDPRFSGNTIYF
d_call: .; j_call: TRBJ1-5; v_call: TRBV2; clone_size: .; cdr3_nt: TGTGCCAGCAGTGACAGGGGTAGGAGCAATCAGCCCCAGCATTTT; cdr3_aa: CASSDRGRSNQPQHF
d_call: TRBD2; j_call: TRBJ2-3; v_call: TRBV5-4; clone_size: .; cdr3_nt: TGTGCCAGCAGCTTGAGCGGGGGGACCACAGATACGCAGTATTTT; cdr3_aa: CASSLSGGTTDTQYF
d_call: TRBD2; j_call: TRBJ2-4; v_call: TRBV19; clone_size: .; cdr3_nt: TGTGCCAGTAGTATCACCCTAGCGGGAGTCAAAAACATTCAGTACTTC; cdr3_aa: CASSITLAGVKNIQYF
d_call: TRBD1; j_call: TRBJ1-2; v_call: TRBV19; clone_size: .; cdr3_nt: TGTGCCAGTAGTATAAAGGTGGCAGTAATACCTATCGGACAGGGGGCGAACTATGGCTACACCTTC; cdr3_aa: CASSIKVAVIPIGQGANYGYTF
d_call: .; j_call: TRBJ2-1; v_call: TRBV7-6; clone_size: .; cdr3_nt: TGTGCCAGCAGCTTTGGACAGAGCTCCTACAATGAGCAGTTCTTC; cdr3_aa: CASSFGQSSYNEQFF
d_call: .; j_call: TRBJ1-1; v_call: TRBV5-6; clone_size: .; cdr3_nt: TGTGCCAGCAGCCCGGGACAGAACACTGAAGCTTTCTTT; cdr3_aa: CASSPGQNTEAFF
d_call: TRBD2; j_call: TRBJ2-3; v_call: TRBV30; clone_size: .; cdr3_nt: TGTGCCTGGAGGGCCCCCGTAGCGGGGCAAGAAGATACGCAGTATTTT; cdr3_aa: CAWRAPVAGQEDTQYF
d_call: .; j_call: TRBJ2-7; v_call: TRBV11-2; clone_size: .; cdr3_nt: TGTGCCAGCAGCTCGACTAACTACGAGCAGTACTTC; cdr3_aa: CASSSTNYEQYF
d_call: .; j_call: TRBJ1-2; v_call: TRBV7-9; clone_size: once; cdr3_nt: TGTGCCAGCATCGTCGGCGGTGGCTACACCTTC; cdr3_aa: CASIVGGGYTF
d_call: TRBD2; j_call: TRBJ2-1; v_call: TRBV6-4; clone_size: .; cdr3_nt: TGTGCCAGCAGTGAGGAAGCGGGAGGTACCTATGAGCAGTTCTTC; cdr3_aa: CASSEEAGGTYEQFF
d_call: TRBD1; j_call: TRBJ2-1; v_call: TRBV7-9; clone_size: once; cdr3_nt: TGTGCCAGCAGCCCGGGACAGGGGAGAAACAATGAGCAGTTCTTC; cdr3_aa: CASSPGQGRNNEQFF
d_call: .; j_call: TRBJ2-5; v_call: TRBV7-3; clone_size: .; cdr3_nt: TGTGCCAGCAGCTTAAGCTCGGGGCAGCAAGAGACCCAGTACTTC; cdr3_aa: CASSLSSGQQETQYF
d_call: .; j_call: TRBJ2-7; v_call: TRBV19; clone_size: .; cdr3_nt: TGTGCCAGTAGTCAAGACCTCGGGACACCGATACCTTACGAGCAGTACTTC; cdr3_aa: CASSQDLGTPIPYEQYF
d_call: .; j_call: TRBJ2-7; v_call: TRBV14; clone_size: .; cdr3_nt: TGTGCCAGCAGCCAAAGGACAGTTTTCTACGAGCAGTACTTC; cdr3_aa: CASSQRTVFYEQYF
d_call: .; j_call: TRBJ1-1; v_call: TRBV4-3; clone_size: .; cdr3_nt: TGCGCCAGCAGCCAAGATCGGGGGGTGAACACTGAAGCTTTCTTT; cdr3_aa: CASSQDRGVNTEAFF
d_call: .; j_call: TRBJ1-1; v_call: TRBV4-2; clone_size: .; cdr3_nt: TGTGCCAGCAGCTATAGGGGGAACACTGAAGCTTTCTTT; cdr3_aa: CASSYRGNTEAFF
d_call: .; j_call: TRBJ2-1; v_call: TRBV7-9; clone_size: .; cdr3_nt: TGTGCCAGCAGCTTAGATTCGGCGGGACCCCCCAACTACAATGAGCAGTTCTTC; cdr3_aa: CASSLDSAGPPNYNEQFF
d_call: TRBD2; j_call: TRBJ2-1; v_call: TRBV5-6; clone_size: .; cdr3_nt: TGTGCCAGCAGCGTGACTAGCGGGGGTCACGCCGACAATGAGCAGTTCTTC; cdr3_aa: CASSVTSGGHADNEQFF
d_call: .; j_call: TRBJ2-7; v_call: TRBV5-8; clone_size: .; cdr3_nt: TGTGCCAGCAGCTTGACAGCCAGCTACGAGCAGTACTTC; cdr3_aa: CASSLTASYEQYF
d_call: .; j_call: TRBJ2-3; v_call: TRBV5-6; clone_size: few; cdr3_nt: TGTGCCAGCAGCTTGGACGGTACGCAGTATTTT; cdr3_aa: CASSLDGTQYF
d_call: .; j_call: TRBJ1-1; v_call: TRBV19; clone_size: .; cdr3_nt: TGTGCCAGTAGGGTGGGCCAGAACACTGAAGCTTTCTTT; cdr3_aa: CASRVGQNTEAFF
d_call: .; j_call: TRBJ2-1; v_call: TRBV27; clone_size: .; cdr3_nt: TGTGCCAGCAGCCCTGTTGGGGGGTTGGGGCAGTTCTTC; cdr3_aa: CASSPVGGLGQFF
d_call: .; j_call: TRBJ1-1; v_call: TRBV5-6; clone_size: once; cdr3_nt: TGTGCCAGCAGCTCGTCGGAAGGGACAATGAACACTGAAGCTTTCTTT; cdr3_aa: CASSSSEGTMNTEAFF
d_call: .; j_call: TRBJ1-1; v_call: TRBV11-3; clone_size: few; cdr3_nt: TGTGCCAGCAGCTTAGGACAAAAAGAAGCTTTCTTT; cdr3_aa: CASSLGQKEAFF
d_call: .; j_call: TRBJ2-1; v_call: TRBV7-2; clone_size: once; cdr3_nt: TGTGCCAGCAGCCCTATCGGGACGTCTGGGCACAATGAGCAGTTCTTC; cdr3_aa: CASSPIGTSGHNEQFF
d_call: TRBD2; j_call: TRBJ2-1; v_call: TRBV28; clone_size: .; cdr3_nt: TGTGCCAGCAGTCCCTTTCTCGCGGGGGGCTACAATGAGCAGTTCTTC; cdr3_aa: CASSPFLAGGYNEQFF
d_call: .; j_call: TRBJ1-1; v_call: TRBV19; clone_size: .; cdr3_nt: TGTGCCAGTAATCCGGGCTCGGGCACTGAAGCTTTCTTT; cdr3_aa: CASNPGSGTEAFF
d_call: .; j_call: TRBJ2-7; v_call: TRBV5-6; clone_size: .; cdr3_nt: TGTGCCAGCAGCCTAGGGAACGAGCAGTACTTC; cdr3_aa: CASSLGNEQYF
d_call: .; j_call: TRBJ2-5; v_call: TRBV6-4; clone_size: few; cdr3_nt: TGTGCCAGCAGTGAAGGTTCCGAACGGGGGGAGACCCAGTACTTC; cdr3_aa: CASSEGSERGETQYF
d_call: TRBD2; j_call: TRBJ2-7; v_call: TRBV5-4; clone_size: .; cdr3_nt: TGTGCCAGCAGCTTGTTATTTGCGGGAGTTGGTTACGAGCAGTACTTC; cdr3_aa: CASSLLFAGVGYEQYF
d_call: TRBD1; j_call: TRBJ2-3; v_call: TRBV5-4; clone_size: .; cdr3_nt: TGTGCCAGCAGCTCCGGACAGGGCCCAGATACGCAGTATTTT; cdr3_aa: CASSSGQGPDTQYF
d_call: .; j_call: TRBJ2-5; v_call: TRBV28; clone_size: few; cdr3_nt: TGTGCCAGCAGTCTCGGGGAGACCCAGTACTTC; cdr3_aa: CASSLGETQYF
d_call: TRBD1; j_call: TRBJ2-7; v_call: TRBV6-6; clone_size: .; cdr3_nt: TGTGCCAGCAGTACGGGACAGAACACCTACGAGCAGTACTTC; cdr3_aa: CASSTGQNTYEQYF
d_call: .; j_call: TRBJ2-7; v_call: TRBV28; clone_size: once; cdr3_nt: TGTGCCAGCAGATCCGCCCCGGACGCCTCCTACGAGCAGTACTTC; cdr3_aa: CASRSAPDASYEQYF
d_call: .; j_call: TRBJ2-7; v_call: TRBV27; clone_size: .; cdr3_nt: TGTGCCAGCAGTTTCTCTGTGGTAGCCGAGCAGTACTTC; cdr3_aa: CASSFSVVAEQYF
d_call: TRBD1; j_call: TRBJ1-2; v_call: TRBV5-1; clone_size: .; cdr3_nt: TGCGCCAGCAGCTTGGACAGGGGTCTTGATGGCTACACCTTC; cdr3_aa: CASSLDRGLDGYTF
d_call: .; j_call: TRBJ2-3; v_call: TRBV19; clone_size: .; cdr3_nt: TGTGCCAGCGGGAGAGTAGATACGCAGTATTTT; cdr3_aa: CASGRVDTQYF
d_call: .; j_call: TRBJ2-7; v_call: TRBV27; clone_size: .; cdr3_nt: TGTGCCAGCAGTTTCAGAGACTCCTACGAGCAGTACTTC; cdr3_aa: CASSFRDSYEQYF
d_call: .; j_call: TRBJ1-1; v_call: TRBV6-5; clone_size: .; cdr3_nt: TGTGCCAGCAGTTACTCCGTGACAGGCCGAAACACTGAAGCTTTCTTT; cdr3_aa: CASSYSVTGRNTEAFF
d_call: TRBD2; j_call: TRBJ2-7; v_call: TRBV7-9; clone_size: .; cdr3_nt: TGTGCCAGCAGCCCCCGGGAGGGTTACGAGCAGTACTTC; cdr3_aa: CASSPREGYEQYF
d_call: .; j_call: TRBJ2-7; v_call: TRBV5-4; clone_size: .; cdr3_nt: TGTGCCACCCAGGACTCTCCTCTTTTCGAGCAGTACTTC; cdr3_aa: CATQDSPLFEQYF
d_call: .; j_call: TRBJ2-5; v_call: TRBV6-5; clone_size: .; cdr3_nt: TGTGCCAGCAGTTATTACAGTGGGGAGACCCAGTACTTC; cdr3_aa: CASSYYSGETQYF
d_call: TRBD1; j_call: TRBJ2-7; v_call: TRBV6-1; clone_size: .; cdr3_nt: TGTGCCAGCAGCCCCGTGGGACAGGGGTCCTACGAGCAGTACTTC; cdr3_aa: CASSPVGQGSYEQYF
d_call: .; j_call: TRBJ1-4; v_call: TRBV19; clone_size: .; cdr3_nt: TGTGCCAGTATCGCAGGTGCCGAAAAACTGTTTTTT; cdr3_aa: CASIAGAEKLFF